Listed below are T cell receptor beta chains from one sample, sequenced in a study of blood T cell repertoires in COVID-19. Produced via immunoSEQ multiplex PCR; TCRdb's table is partial and in-frame only. The table shows about 70,000 clones, with about 68% occurring only once. Sequencing used peripheral blood. Receptor source: a woman aged 70-85 years with acute or convalescent COVID-19. CDR3s include the opening cysteine and the closing phenylalanine or tryptophan. The D gene is left open where the match is weak. Rows give clone size only sometimes, using once, few, many, or a class for an expanded clone.

v_gene	abundance	d_gene	j_gene	CDR3aa	CDR3nt
TRBV18	.	.	TRBJ1-3	CASSPPSTPGNTIYF	TGTGCCAGCTCACCGCCAAGCACCCCTGGAAACACCATATATTTT
TRBV6-5	.	.	TRBJ1-5	CASSDSRSINQPQHF	TGTGCCAGCAGCGACAGCCGATCTATCAATCAGCCCCAGCATTTT
TRBV7-2	.	.	TRBJ2-5	CASSLATAGSETQYF	TGTGCCAGCAGCTTAGCAACGGCGGGGTCGGAGACCCAGTACTTC
TRBV7-9	.	TRBD1	TRBJ1-6	CASSLGQGRNSPLHF	TGTGCCAGCAGCCTCGGACAGGGGAGGAATTCACCCCTCCACTTT
TRBV10-1	.	.	TRBJ2-5	CASSQTVSETQYF	TGCGCCAGCAGCCAGACAGTTTCAGAGACCCAGTACTTC
TRBV19	.	.	TRBJ2-3	CASSIDPTSADTQYF	TGTGCCAGTAGTATAGACCCCACCTCAGCAGATACGCAGTATTTT
TRBV19	few	.	TRBJ2-7	CASSASTRYSYEQYF	TGTGCCAGTAGTGCTTCGACTAGGTACTCCTACGAGCAGTACTTC
TRBV29-1	few	TRBD2	TRBJ2-3	CSVRTSGGTDTQYF	TGCAGCGTTAGGACTAGCGGGGGCACAGATACGCAGTATTTT
TRBV11-2	.	.	TRBJ1-2	CASSLRTAGGGYTF	TGTGCCAGCAGCCTTCGGACTGCTGGCGGTGGCTACACCTTC
TRBV11-2	.	.	TRBJ2-1	CASSFLAGLNNEQFF	TGTGCCAGCAGCTTTTTGGCGGGGCTAAACAATGAGCAGTTCTTC
TRBV12-3/TRBV12-4	.	.	TRBJ1-5	CASRRGKNQPQHF	TGTGCCAGCAGAAGGGGGAAAAATCAGCCCCAGCATTTT
TRBV29-1	.	.	TRBJ1-1	CSVLDRLNTEAFF	TGCAGCGTGCTTGACAGACTGAACACTGAAGCTTTCTTT
TRBV7-9	.	.	TRBJ1-4	CASSETVVHEKLFF	TGTGCCAGCAGCGAGACAGTGGTGCACGAAAAACTGTTTTTT
TRBV6-1	.	.	TRBJ1-4	CASSEALHGDEKLFF	TGTGCCAGCAGTGAAGCGCTACACGGGGATGAAAAACTGTTTTTT
TRBV5-1	.	TRBD1	TRBJ1-2	CASSTPGQSYGYTF	TGCGCCAGCAGCACTCCGGGACAGTCCTATGGCTACACCTTC
TRBV29-1	.	TRBD1	TRBJ1-2	CGGQINYGYTF	TGCGGGGGACAGATTAACTATGGCTACACCTTC
TRBV5-1	.	.	TRBJ1-5	CASSQAGGASQPQHF	TGCGCCAGCAGCCAAGCGGGAGGGGCGAGTCAGCCCCAGCATTTT
TRBV30	.	.	TRBJ1-1	CAWSVSPMNTEAFF	TGTGCCTGGAGTGTATCCCCTATGAACACTGAAGCTTTCTTT
TRBV6-5	few	.	TRBJ2-3	CASTTNRGTDTQYF	TGTGCCAGCACTACAAACAGGGGCACAGATACGCAGTATTTT
TRBV5-1	.	.	TRBJ2-3	CASSEASTDTQYF	TGCGCCAGCAGCGAGGCGAGCACAGATACGCAGTATTTT
TRBV5-1	.	.	TRBJ1-4	CASRQGVSVETNEKLFF	TGCGCCAGCAGACAGGGAGTTAGTGTGGAAACTAATGAAAAACTGTTTTTT
TRBV30	.	.	TRBJ1-3	CAWSAGNTIYF	TGTGCCTGGAGTGCAGGAAACACCATATATTTT
TRBV7-9	.	.	TRBJ1-1	CASSRQRGNTEAFF	TGTGCCAGCAGCCGCCAACGAGGGAACACTGAAGCTTTCTTT
TRBV28	.	TRBD1	TRBJ1-3	CASRRDRRFSGNTIYF	TGTGCCAGCAGGAGGGACAGGAGGTTCTCTGGAAACACCATATATTTT
TRBV7-2	.	.	TRBJ1-6	CASSSWENSPLHF	TGTGCCAGCAGCTCCTGGGAGAATTCACCCCTCCACTTT
TRBV28	.	.	TRBJ2-7	CASTRRGMAVSYEQYF	TGTGCCAGCACGCGGCGGGGTATGGCGGTCTCCTACGAGCAGTACTTC
TRBV7-2	once	.	TRBJ2-7	CASSLGPTLDASRGEQYF	TGTGCCAGCAGCTTAGGCCCTACTTTGGATGCGTCTCGGGGAGAGCAGTACTTC
TRBV6-5	.	TRBD2	TRBJ2-3	CAGGTSGFTDTQYF	TGTGCCGGTGGGACTAGCGGGTTCACAGATACGCAGTATTTT
TRBV5-4	.	.	TRBJ2-3	CASSLSVSGFSNTQYF	TGTGCCAGCAGCTTGTCGGTTTCCGGGTTCTCGAATACGCAGTATTTT
TRBV2	.	TRBD1	TRBJ2-7	CASRLDRAYFEQYF	TGTGCCAGCAGGTTGGACAGGGCGTATTTCGAGCAGTACTTC
TRBV14	.	.	TRBJ1-1	CASSQVGVVVNTEAFF	TGTGCCAGCAGCCAAGTGGGAGTGGTCGTGAACACTGAAGCTTTCTTT